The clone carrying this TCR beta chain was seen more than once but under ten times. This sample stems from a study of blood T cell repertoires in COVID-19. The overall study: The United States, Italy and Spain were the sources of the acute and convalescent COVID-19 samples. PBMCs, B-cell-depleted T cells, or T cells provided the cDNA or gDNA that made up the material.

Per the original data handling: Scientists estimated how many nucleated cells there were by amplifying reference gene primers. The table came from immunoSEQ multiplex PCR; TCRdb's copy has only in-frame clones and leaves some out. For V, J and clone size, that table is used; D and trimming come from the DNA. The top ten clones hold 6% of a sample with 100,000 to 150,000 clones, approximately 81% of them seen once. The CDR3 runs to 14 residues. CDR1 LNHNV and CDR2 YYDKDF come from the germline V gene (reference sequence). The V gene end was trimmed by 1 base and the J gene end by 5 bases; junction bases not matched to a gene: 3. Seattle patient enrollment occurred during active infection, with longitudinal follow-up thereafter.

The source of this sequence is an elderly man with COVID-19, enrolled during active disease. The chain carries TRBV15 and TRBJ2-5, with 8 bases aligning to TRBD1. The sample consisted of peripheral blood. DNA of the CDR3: TGTGCCACCAGCAGAGGCCAGGGGGCGGAGACCCAGTACTTC. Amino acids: CATSRGQGAETQYF.